This T cell receptor delta chain came from a study of gamma delta lymphoproliferative disorders and STAT genes. Study information: The LymphoTrack Dx TCRG Assay amplified gamma chains from at least 50 ng of genomic DNA. Delta libraries were made per EuroClonality-NGS working group procedure.

TCRdb reapplied CATT to the multiplex PCR reads. The table has 4,000 or so delta-chain clones, approximately 1% seen once; the top ten hold around 20%. Genomic DNA from isolated PBMCs served as the sequencing template. This clone is deemed medium-sized (0.01 to 0.1%). Within the sample, other DNA sequences also encode this same CDR3. The CDR3 spans 19 residues. The V gene end was trimmed by 0 bases and the J gene end by 0 bases; junction bases not matched to a gene: 15. The germline gives CDR1 GEAIGNYY, CDR2 EKD. The sequenced material came from blood. The source of this sequence is a human donor in good health. This sequence joins TRDV2 and TRDJ1, with 7 bases matching TRDD3. CDR3 amino acids: CACDTVSAGDIPYTDKLIF. The CDR3 DNA reads TGTGCCTGTGACACCGTCTCGGCTGGGGATATTCCGTACACCGATAAACTCATCTTT.